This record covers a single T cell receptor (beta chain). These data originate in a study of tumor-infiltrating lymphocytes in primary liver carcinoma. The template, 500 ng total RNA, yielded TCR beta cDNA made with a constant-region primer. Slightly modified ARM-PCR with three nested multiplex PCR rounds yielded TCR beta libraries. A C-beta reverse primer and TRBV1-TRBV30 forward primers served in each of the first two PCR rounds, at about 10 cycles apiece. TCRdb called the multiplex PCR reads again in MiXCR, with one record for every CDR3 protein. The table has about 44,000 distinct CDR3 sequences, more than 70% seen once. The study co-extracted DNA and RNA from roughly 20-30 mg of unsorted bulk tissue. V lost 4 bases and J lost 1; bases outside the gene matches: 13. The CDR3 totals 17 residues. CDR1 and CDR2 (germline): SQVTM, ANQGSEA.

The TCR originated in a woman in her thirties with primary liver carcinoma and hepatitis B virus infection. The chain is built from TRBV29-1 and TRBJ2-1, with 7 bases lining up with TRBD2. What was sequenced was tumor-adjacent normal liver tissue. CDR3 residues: CSVGGAWGLPSYNEQFF. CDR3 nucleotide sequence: TGCAGCGTTGGTGGGGCCTGGGGACTACCGTCCTACAATGAGCAGTTCTTC.